Listed below are T cell receptor beta chains from one sample, sequenced in a study of Graves' ophthalmopathy and Graves' hyperthyroidism. TCRdb called the multiplex PCR reads again in MiXCR, with one record for every CDR3 protein. This sample has 30,000 to 50,000 distinct CDR3 sequences, with about 50% found just once. Sequencing used peripheral blood. The receptors derive from an adult woman with stable Graves' hyperthyroidism. CDR3s include the opening cysteine and the closing phenylalanine or tryptophan. A D gene is named only where the DNA matches it firmly. Some rows have no size entry. The others give once, few or many, or a class for an expanded clone.

j_gene	v_gene	d_gene	abundance	CDR3nt	CDR3aa
TRBJ1-1	TRBV29-1	NA	few	TGCAGTTTCCAGGGTCGGGCGGGCACTGAAGCTTTCTTT	CSFQGRAGTEAFF
TRBJ1-6	TRBV7-9	TRBD1	once	TGTGCCAGCAGCCCCCCCGGGACAGGGGGTTCACCCCTCCACTTT	CASSPPGTGGSPLHF
TRBJ1-2	TRBV18	NA	many	TGTGCCAGCTCACCTACATCGACTGAGTATGGCTACACCTTC	CASSPTSTEYGYTF
TRBJ1-3	TRBV4-2	NA	NA	TGTGCCAGCAGCACCCACAGGGCGTCCGGAAACACCATATATTTT	CASSTHRASGNTIYF
TRBJ2-7	TRBV5-1	TRBD2	NA	TGCGCCAGCAGCTCTCGGACTAGCGGGGGACGCGAGCAGTACTTC	CASSSRTSGGREQYF
TRBJ2-5	TRBV4-1	TRBD2	NA	TGTGTCAGCAGCCAAGATGGGCTAGCGGGAGAAGAGACCCAGTACTTC	CVSSQDGLAGEETQYF
TRBJ2-6	TRBV7-9	TRBD2	NA	TGTGCCAGCAGCCAGGGAGTGGGCGGGAGGGCTGGGGCCAACGTCCTGACTTTC	CASSQGVGGRAGANVLTF
TRBJ2-2	TRBV9	TRBD1	many	TGTGCCAGCAGCGCCCCACAGGGGACCGGGGAGCTGTTTTTT	CASSAPQGTGELFF
TRBJ1-2	TRBV5-1	NA	NA	TGCGCCAGCAGCTTGGACAGGTGGCAGCTTTATGGCTACACCTTC	CASSLDRWQLYGYTF
TRBJ2-7	TRBV20-1	TRBD2	NA	TGCAGTGCTTTTCTAGCGGGACTCGAGCAGTACTTC	CSAFLAGLEQYF
TRBJ1-2	TRBV18	TRBD1	many	TGTGCCAGCTCACCAGCACAGGGGGCTGGTGTCGATGGCTACACCTTC	CASSPAQGAGVDGYTF
TRBJ2-3	TRBV9	TRBD2	many	TGTGCCAGCAGCGTAGAAGCGGGAGAGGCAGATACGCAGTATTTT	CASSVEAGEADTQYF
TRBJ2-3	TRBV29-1	TRBD1	many	TGCAGCGTAGCCGGGACAGGCACAGATACGCAGTATTTT	CSVAGTGTDTQYF
TRBJ1-5	TRBV2	NA	NA	TGTGCCAGCAGTGAAGGGGACACAGATAGCAATCAGCCCCAGCATTTT	CASSEGDTDSNQPQHF
TRBJ1-5	TRBV24-1	NA	NA	TGTGCCACCAGTGGCCGGACAGTTAATCAGCCCCAGCATTTT	CATSGRTVNQPQHF
TRBJ1-2	TRBV29-1	NA	many	TGCAGCGTTGCACCAGGTCAAACTAACTATGGCTACACCTTC	CSVAPGQTNYGYTF
TRBJ2-7	TRBV7-9	NA	NA	TGTGCCAGCAGCTCCCCAGTTGGGGGATATCTCTACGAGCAGTACTTC	CASSSPVGGYLYEQYF
TRBJ1-2	TRBV12-3/TRBV12-4	NA	many	TGTGCCAGCAGCCACGGGAGCGGCAGCCACTCGGCTAGAGGCTACACCTTC	CASSHGSGSHSARGYTF
TRBJ2-5	TRBV7-9	TRBD2	NA	TGTGCCAGCAGCTTCCTAGCGGGAGATACGGCCCAGTACTTC	CASSFLAGDTAQYF
TRBJ1-2	TRBV9	NA	once	TGTGCCAGCAGCCGGGCAGGGAGGAACTATGGCTACACCTTC	CASSRAGRNYGYTF
TRBJ1-4	TRBV9	NA	many	TGTGCCAGCAGCGCCGGGGGGGGGGGTGAAAAACTGTTTTTT	CASSAGGGGEKLFF
TRBJ2-5	TRBV10-3	TRBD2	NA	TGTGCCAGCCGACTGGGGACTAGCGGAATCCAAGAGACCCAGTACTTC	CASRLGTSGIQETQYF
TRBJ1-1	TRBV4-1	NA	many	TGCGCCAGCAGCCAGCACGGTGTGACATCGAGTAGGGCTTTCTTT	CASSQHGVTSSRAFF
TRBJ2-2	TRBV29-1	NA	NA	TGCAGCGCGGGGCCCTTTGTGAACACCGGGGAGCTGTTTTTT	CSAGPFVNTGELFF
TRBJ1-1	TRBV10-3	NA	few	TGTGCCATCAGACCCGGTGCAATGACGAACACTGAAGCTTTCTTT	CAIRPGAMTNTEAFF
TRBJ1-6	TRBV25-1	TRBD1	NA	TGTGCCAGCAGCCCCGGGACAGGGAGATCACCCCTCCACTTT	CASSPGTGRSPLHF
TRBJ1-2	TRBV6-6	NA	many	TGTGCCACCGGGGGGGCTAACTATGGCTACACCTTC	CATGGANYGYTF
TRBJ2-7	TRBV5-8	TRBD1	many	TGTGCCAGCAGCTTGGAGGGGGCAACCACCTACGAGCAGTACTTC	CASSLEGATTYEQYF
TRBJ2-3	TRBV9	NA	many	TGTGCCAGCAGCGTAGTCCAAGATACGCAGTATTTT	CASSVVQDTQYF
TRBJ2-5	TRBV7-9	TRBD2	NA	TGTGCCAGCAGCTTCGCGGGGCCTAGCGGGACCCAAGAGACCCAGTACTTC	CASSFAGPSGTQETQYF
TRBJ1-2	TRBV29-1	TRBD1	NA	TGCAGCGTCGATGACGGGACAGGGTCCGGCTATGGCTACACCTTC	CSVDDGTGSGYGYTF
TRBJ2-7	TRBV30	NA	many	TGTGCCTGGAGTGTCTCCGGGGACCCCTACGAGCAGTACTTC	CAWSVSGDPYEQYF
TRBJ2-5	TRBV20-1	TRBD2	NA	TGCAGTGCTACCCCCGGACTAGCGGAGAAAGAGACCCAGTACTTC	CSATPGLAEKETQYF
TRBJ2-3	TRBV20-1	TRBD2	many	TGCAGTGCTCTTAGCGGGAGGAGCACAGATACGCAGTATTTT	CSALSGRSTDTQYF
TRBJ2-5	TRBV20-1	TRBD2	few	TGCAGTGCTAGAGATCTTAGCGGGAGGGCAGAGACCCAGTACTTC	CSARDLSGRAETQYF
TRBJ1-1	TRBV29-1	NA	NA	TGCAGCGCGGGCCAGGGGAACACTGAAGCTTTCTTT	CSAGQGNTEAFF
TRBJ2-3	TRBV10-3	TRBD2	many	TGTGCCATCAACACGGGAGGAGGAGATACGCAGTATTTT	CAINTGGGDTQYF
TRBJ2-7	TRBV10-3	NA	NA	TGCGCCATCAGTGAGGGTCCGGAGGGCCACGAGCAGTACTTC	CAISEGPEGHEQYF
TRBJ2-7	TRBV6-2/TRBV6-3	NA	many	TGTGCCAGCAGTAGGGCAGCGGTCAGCTCCTACGAGCAGTACTTC	CASSRAAVSSYEQYF
TRBJ1-6	TRBV28	NA	once	TGTGCCAGCAGTTCACAAAGTGGATCACCCCTCCACTTT	CASSSQSGSPLHF
TRBJ2-5	TRBV6-1	NA	NA	TGTGCCGGCAGTGAGTGGGGGGCGCGGGAGACCCAGTACTTC	CAGSEWGARETQYF
TRBJ2-7	TRBV6-6	NA	NA	TGTGCCAGCAGTCCTAGCGTCTCCTACGAGCAGTACTTC	CASSPSVSYEQYF
TRBJ1-6	TRBV28	NA	many	TGTGCCAGCAGTCTAGGGGTGCAGGGCAGTACTCCCTATAATTCACCCCTCCACTTT	CASSLGVQGSTPYNSPLHF
TRBJ2-7	TRBV4-1	NA	many	TGCGCCAGCAGCAACTTCATAGCGGACCCCTCCTACGAGCAGTACTTC	CASSNFIADPSYEQYF
TRBJ1-2	TRBV6-1	TRBD1	many	TGTGCCAGCAGTGTCGAACCGGGACAGGGTTATGGCTACACCTTC	CASSVEPGQGYGYTF
TRBJ2-5	TRBV7-9	NA	NA	TGTGCCAGCAGTTACTGGGGGCGCGGGAGACCCCAAGAGACCCAGTACTTC	CASSYWGRGRPQETQYF
TRBJ2-6	TRBV6-1	TRBD2	NA	TGTGCCAGCAGCGGACTAGCGGGAGGAGCCGGGGCCAACGTCCTGACTTTC	CASSGLAGGAGANVLTF
TRBJ1-3	TRBV5-1	NA	many	TGCGCCAGCAGCCGGGACTCTGGAAGCACCATATATTTT	CASSRDSGSTIYF